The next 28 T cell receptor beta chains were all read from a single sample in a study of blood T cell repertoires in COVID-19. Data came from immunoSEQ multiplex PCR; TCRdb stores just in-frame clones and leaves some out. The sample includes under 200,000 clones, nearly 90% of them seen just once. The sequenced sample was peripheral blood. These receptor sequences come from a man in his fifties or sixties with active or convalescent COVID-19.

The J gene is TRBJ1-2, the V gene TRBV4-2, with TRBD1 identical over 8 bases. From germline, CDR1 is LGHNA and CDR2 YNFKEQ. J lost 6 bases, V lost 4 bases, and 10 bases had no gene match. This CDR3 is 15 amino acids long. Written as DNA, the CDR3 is TGTGCCAGCAGCCTAACGAACAGGGGGGAGGATGGCTACACCTTC. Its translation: CASSLTNRGEDGYTF.

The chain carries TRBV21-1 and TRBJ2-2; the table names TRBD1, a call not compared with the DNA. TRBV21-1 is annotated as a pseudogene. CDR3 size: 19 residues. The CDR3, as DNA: TGTGCCAGCTACTCCTTTTCCCGGGACAGGGTGAGGGTGGCCGGGGAGCTGTTTTTT. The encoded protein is CASYSFSRDRVRVAGELFF.

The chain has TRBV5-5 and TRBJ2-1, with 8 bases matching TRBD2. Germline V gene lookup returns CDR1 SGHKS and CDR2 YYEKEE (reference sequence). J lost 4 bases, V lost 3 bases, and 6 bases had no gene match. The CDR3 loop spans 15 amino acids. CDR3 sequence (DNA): TGTGCCAGCAGCTCACTAGCGGTAGGTTACAATGAGCAGTTCTTC. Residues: CASSSLAVGYNEQFF.

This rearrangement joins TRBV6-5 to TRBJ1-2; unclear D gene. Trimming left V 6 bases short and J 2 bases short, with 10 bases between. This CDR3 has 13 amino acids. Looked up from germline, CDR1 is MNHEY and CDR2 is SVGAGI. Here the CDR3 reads CASSRGVNYGYTF. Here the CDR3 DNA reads TGTGCCAGCAGCCGGGGAGTAAACTATGGCTACACCTTC.

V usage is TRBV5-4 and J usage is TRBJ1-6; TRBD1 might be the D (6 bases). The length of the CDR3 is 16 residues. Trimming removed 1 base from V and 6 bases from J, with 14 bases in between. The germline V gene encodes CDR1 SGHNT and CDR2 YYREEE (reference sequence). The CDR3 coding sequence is TGTGCCAGCAGCTTGTCGGGGGGGGCGCCTAATTCACCCCTCCACTTT. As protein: CASSLSGGAPNSPLHF. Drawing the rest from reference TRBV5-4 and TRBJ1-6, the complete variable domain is ETGVTQSPTHLIKTRGQQVTLRCSSQSGHNTVSWYQQALGQGPQFIFQYYREEENGRGNFPPRFSGLQFPNYSSELNVNALELDDSALYLCASSLSGGAPNSPLHFGNGTRLTVT.

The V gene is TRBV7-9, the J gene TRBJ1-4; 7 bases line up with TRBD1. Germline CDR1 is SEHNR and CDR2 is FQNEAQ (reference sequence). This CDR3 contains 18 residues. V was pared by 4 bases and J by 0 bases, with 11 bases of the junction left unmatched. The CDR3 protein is CASSSGTASSATNEKLFF. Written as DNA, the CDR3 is TGTGCCAGCAGCTCGGGGACAGCGTCTTCTGCAACTAATGAAAAACTGTTTTTT.

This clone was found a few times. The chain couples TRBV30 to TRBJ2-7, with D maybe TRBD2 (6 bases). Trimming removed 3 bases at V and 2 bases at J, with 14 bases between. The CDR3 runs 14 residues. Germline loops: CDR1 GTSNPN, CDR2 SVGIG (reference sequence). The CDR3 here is CAWSRGGIAYEQYF. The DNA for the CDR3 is TGTGCCTGGAGCCGTGGGGGGATAGCCTACGAGCAGTACTTC.

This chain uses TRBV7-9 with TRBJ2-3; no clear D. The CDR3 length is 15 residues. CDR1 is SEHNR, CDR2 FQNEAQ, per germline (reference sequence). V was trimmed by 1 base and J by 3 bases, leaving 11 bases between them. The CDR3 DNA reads TGTGCCAGCAGCTTAGGTTCGGGTTGGACAGATACGCAGTATTTT. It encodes CASSLGSGWTDTQYF.

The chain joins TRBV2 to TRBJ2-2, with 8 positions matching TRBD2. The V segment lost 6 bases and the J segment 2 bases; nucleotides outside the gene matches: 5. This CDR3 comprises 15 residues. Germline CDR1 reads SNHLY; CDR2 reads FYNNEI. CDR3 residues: CASSPTSGNTGELFF. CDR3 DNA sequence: TGTGCCAGCAGCCCCACTAGCGGTAACACCGGGGAGCTGTTTTTT.

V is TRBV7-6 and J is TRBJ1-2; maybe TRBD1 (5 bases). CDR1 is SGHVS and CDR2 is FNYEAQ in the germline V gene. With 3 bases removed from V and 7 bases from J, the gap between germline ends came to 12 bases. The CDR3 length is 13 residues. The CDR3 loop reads CASSFTGQSGYTF. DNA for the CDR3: TGTGCCAGCAGCTTCACAGGTCAAAGTGGCTACACCTTC.

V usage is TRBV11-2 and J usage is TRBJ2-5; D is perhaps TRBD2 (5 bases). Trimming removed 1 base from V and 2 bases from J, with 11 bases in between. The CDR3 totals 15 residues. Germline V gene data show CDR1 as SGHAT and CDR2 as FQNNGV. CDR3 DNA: TGTGCCAGCAGCTTAGTGACTACAAATCAAGAGACCCAGTACTTC. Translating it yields CASSLVTTNQETQYF. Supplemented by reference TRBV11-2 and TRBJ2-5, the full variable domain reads EAGVAQSPRYKIIEKRQSVAFWCNPISGHATLYWYQQILGQGPKLLIQFQNNGVVDDSQLPKDRFSAERLKGVDSTLKIQPAKLEDSAVYLCASSLVTTNQETQYFGPGTRLLVL.

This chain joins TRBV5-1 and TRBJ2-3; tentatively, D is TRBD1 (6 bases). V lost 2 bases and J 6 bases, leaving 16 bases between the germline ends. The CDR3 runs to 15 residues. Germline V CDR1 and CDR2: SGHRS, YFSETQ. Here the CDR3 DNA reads TGCGCCAGCAGCTTACAGGGAAGGTTACAGGATACGCAGTATTTT. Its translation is CASSLQGRLQDTQYF.

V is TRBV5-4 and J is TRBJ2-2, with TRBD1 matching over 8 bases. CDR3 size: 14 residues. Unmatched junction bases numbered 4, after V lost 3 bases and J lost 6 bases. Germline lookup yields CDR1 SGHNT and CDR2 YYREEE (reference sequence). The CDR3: CASSSGQGPGELFF. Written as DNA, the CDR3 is TGTGCCAGCAGCTCCGGACAGGGACCCGGGGAGCTGTTTTTT.

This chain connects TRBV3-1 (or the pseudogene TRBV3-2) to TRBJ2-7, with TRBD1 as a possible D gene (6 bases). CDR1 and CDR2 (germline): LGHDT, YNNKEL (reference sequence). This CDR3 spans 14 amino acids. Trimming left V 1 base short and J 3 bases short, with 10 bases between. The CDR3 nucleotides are TGTGCCAGCAGCCAAGGTGGCAGGGGCTACGAGCAGTACTTC. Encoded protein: CASSQGGRGYEQYF.

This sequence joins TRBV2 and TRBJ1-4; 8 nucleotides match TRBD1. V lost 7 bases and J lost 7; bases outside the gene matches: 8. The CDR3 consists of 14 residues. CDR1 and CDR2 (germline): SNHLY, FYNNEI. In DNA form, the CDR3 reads TGTGCCAGCAAGACAGGGGTTGGAGGTGAAAAACTGTTTTTT. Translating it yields CASKTGVGGEKLFF.

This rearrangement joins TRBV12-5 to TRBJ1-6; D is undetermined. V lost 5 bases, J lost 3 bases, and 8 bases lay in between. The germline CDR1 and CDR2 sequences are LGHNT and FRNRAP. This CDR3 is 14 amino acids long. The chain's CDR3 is CASGKDFYNSPLHF. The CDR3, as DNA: TGTGCTAGTGGTAAAGACTTCTATAATTCACCCCTCCACTTT.

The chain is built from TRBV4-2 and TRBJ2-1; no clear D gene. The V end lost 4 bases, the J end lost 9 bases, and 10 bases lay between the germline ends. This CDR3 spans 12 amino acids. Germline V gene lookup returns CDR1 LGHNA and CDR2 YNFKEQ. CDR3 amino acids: CASSLYMVEQFF. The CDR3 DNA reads TGTGCCAGCAGCCTATACATGGTTGAGCAGTTCTTC.

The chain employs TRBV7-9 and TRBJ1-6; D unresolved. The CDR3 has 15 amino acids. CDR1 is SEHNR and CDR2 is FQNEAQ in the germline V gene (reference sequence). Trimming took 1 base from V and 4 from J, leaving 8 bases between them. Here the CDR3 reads CASSLVQTYNSPLHF. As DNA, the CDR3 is TGTGCCAGCAGCTTAGTACAGACATATAATTCACCCCTCCACTTT.

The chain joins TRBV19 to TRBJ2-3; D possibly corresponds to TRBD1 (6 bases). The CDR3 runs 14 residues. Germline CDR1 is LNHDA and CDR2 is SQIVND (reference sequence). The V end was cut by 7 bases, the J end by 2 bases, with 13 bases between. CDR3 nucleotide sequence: TGTGCCAGTACCCGGACAGTTGCCACAGATACGCAGTATTTT. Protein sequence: CASTRTVATDTQYF.

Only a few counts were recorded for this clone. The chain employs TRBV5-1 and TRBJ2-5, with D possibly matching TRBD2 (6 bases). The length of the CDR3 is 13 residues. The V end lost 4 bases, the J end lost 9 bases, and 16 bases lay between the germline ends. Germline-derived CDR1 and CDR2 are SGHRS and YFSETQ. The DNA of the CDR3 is TGCGCCAGCAGCACGGGACTTCGCGCGGCCCAGTACTTC. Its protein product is CASSTGLRAAQYF.

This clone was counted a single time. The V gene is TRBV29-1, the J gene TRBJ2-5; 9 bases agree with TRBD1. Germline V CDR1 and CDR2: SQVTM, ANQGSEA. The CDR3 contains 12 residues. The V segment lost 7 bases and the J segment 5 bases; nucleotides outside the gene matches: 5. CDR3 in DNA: TGCAGCGGCCTGGACAGGGGCGAGACCCAGTACTTC. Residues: CSGLDRGETQYF.

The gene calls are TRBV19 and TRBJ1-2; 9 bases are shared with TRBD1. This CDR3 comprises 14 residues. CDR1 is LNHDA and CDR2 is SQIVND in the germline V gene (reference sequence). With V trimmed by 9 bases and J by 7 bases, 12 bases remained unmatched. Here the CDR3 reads CASRGTGGEGGYTF. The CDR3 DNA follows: TGTGCCAGCCGGGGCACAGGGGGCGAGGGTGGCTACACCTTC.

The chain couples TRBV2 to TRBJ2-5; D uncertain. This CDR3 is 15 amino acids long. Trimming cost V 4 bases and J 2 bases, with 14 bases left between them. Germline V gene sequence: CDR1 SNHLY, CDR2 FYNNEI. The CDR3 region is CASSVFWAEQETQYF. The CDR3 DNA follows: TGTGCCAGCAGTGTGTTCTGGGCCGAACAAGAGACCCAGTACTTC.

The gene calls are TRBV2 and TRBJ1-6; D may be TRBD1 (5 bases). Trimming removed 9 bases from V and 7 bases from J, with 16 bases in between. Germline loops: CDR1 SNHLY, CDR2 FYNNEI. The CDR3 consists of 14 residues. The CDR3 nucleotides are TGTGCCAGTCGAACAGGTCGCCCCAATTCACCCCTCCACTTT. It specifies CASRTGRPNSPLHF.

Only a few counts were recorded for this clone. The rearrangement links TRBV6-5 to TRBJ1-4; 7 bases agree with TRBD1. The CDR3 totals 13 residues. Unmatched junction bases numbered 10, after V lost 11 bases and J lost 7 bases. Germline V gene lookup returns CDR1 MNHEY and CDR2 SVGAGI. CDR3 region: CAVRQGFSEKLFF. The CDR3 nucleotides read TGTGCCGTACGACAGGGCTTTAGTGAAAAACTGTTTTTT.

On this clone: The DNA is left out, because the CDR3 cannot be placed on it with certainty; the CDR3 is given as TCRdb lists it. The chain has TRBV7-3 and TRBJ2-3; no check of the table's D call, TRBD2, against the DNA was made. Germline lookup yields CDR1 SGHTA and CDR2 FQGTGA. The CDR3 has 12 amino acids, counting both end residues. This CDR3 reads CASSFGSGTQYF.

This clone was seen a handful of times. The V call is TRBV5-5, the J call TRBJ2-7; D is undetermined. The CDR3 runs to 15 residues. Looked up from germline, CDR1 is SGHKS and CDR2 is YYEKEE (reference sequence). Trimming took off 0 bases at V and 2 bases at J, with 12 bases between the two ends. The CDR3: CASSLASSNAYEQYF. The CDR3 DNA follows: TGTGCCAGCAGCTTGGCAAGCTCCAACGCCTACGAGCAGTACTTC.

CDR3 region: CASSQPGSPTYEQYF. The DNA for the CDR3 is TGTGCCAGTAGCCAACCCGGGTCTCCAACCTACGAGCAGTACTTC. This chain uses TRBV19 with TRBJ2-7; D remains ambiguous. Germline assignment: CDR1 LNHDA and CDR2 SQIVND (reference sequence). The CDR3 is made up of 15 amino acids. Deletions cut 6 bases from V and 2 bases from J, with 17 bases between.